A selection of T cell receptor beta chains follows, all from one sample in a study of cytomegalovirus exposure and HLA in healthy donors. Some clones are missing from TCRdb's copy, which holds only in-frame ones; the method was immunoSEQ multiplex PCR. The sample comprises 200,000 to 250,000 clones, approximately 88% of which are singletons, and 0.71% rests with the top ten. Input material: PBMCs. These receptor sequences come from a boy aged 2 to 10 in good health and CMV-seronegative. Each CDR3 is given without its conserved first and last residue. A D gene is named only where the DNA matches it firmly. The listing skips clone size in some rows; elsewhere it reads once, few, many or a size class.

d_gene,abundance,v_gene,CDR3aa
TRBD1,-,TRBV4-1,ASSPTGGTTGELF
TRBD1,-,TRBV7-9,ASSQTGQGQGRHEQY
TRBD2,-,TRBV6-5,ASSLGASGHNEQF
TRBD2,once,TRBV9,ASSSKLAGATDTQY
TRBD2,few,TRBV5-6,ASSLVAGETQY
TRBD2,-,TRBV11-2,ASSFILAGNTDTQY
TRBD2,-,TRBV30,AWSDWREGRYEQY
TRBD1,once,TRBV5-6,ASSFKQGVYGYT
-,-,TRBV7-6,ASSLVPGREGETSY
TRBD1,-,TRBV5-6,ASSSGTGGHGYT
-,once,TRBV2,ASNEQGLAYEQY
-,-,TRBV27,ASSLWAGRNQPQH
TRBD1,-,TRBV30,AWSLRGGGYGYT
-,-,TRBV6-5,ASSRTGVTNEKLF
TRBD2,-,TRBV23-1,ASTLRGDGREVHEQY
-,once,TRBV4-1,ASSQDGSGREGGYT
-,-,TRBV6-5,ASSPQFSDTQY
TRBD2,-,TRBV6-5,ASSLIAGDEQF
TRBD1,few,TRBV5-1,ASSLSDRVNTEAF
TRBD1,-,TRBV19,ASSIGTAGANVLT
-,-,TRBV6-6,ASSYSLWESAEQY
-,-,TRBV6-1,ASSSQGEGGYT
-,-,TRBV29-1,SVYGEHLGDYGYT
TRBD1,-,TRBV7-8,ASRQGQGWAYEQY
-,-,TRBV30,AWSVGASGTQETQY
-,-,TRBV23-1,ASSHRRETIGSGAFSYEQY
TRBD2,-,TRBV5-1,ASSLQSSGGYNEQF
-,-,TRBV5-4,ASSFRRLQETQY
TRBD1,-,TRBV27,ASSLSGQGAPRAF
TRBD1,-,TRBV25-1,ASIKGNRGQGSYNEQF